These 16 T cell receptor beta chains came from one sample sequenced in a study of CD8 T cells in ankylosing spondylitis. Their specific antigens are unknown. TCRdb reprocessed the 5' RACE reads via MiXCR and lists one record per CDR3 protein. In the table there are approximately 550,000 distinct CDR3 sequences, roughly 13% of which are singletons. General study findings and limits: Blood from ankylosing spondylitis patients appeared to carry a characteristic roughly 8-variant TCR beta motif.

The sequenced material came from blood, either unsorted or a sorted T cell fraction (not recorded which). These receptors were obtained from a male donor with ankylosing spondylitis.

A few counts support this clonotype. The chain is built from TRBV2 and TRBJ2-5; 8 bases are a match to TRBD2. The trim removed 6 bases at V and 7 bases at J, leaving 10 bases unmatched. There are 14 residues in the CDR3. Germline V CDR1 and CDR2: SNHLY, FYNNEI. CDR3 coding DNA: TGTGCCAGCAGAACCCTCGCGGGAGGAGGGACCCAGTACTTC. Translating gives CASRTLAGGGTQYF.

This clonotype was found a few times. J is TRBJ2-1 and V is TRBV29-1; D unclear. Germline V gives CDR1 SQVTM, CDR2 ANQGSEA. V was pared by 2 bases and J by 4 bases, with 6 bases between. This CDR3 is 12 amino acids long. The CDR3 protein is CSVELRYNEQFF. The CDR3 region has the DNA TGCAGCGTTGAATTGCGATACAATGAGCAGTTCTTC.

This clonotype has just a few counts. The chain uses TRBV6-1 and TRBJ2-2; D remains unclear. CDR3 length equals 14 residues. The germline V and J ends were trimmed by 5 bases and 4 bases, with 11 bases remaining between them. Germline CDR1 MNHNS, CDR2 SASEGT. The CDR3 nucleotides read TGTGCCAGCAGTAAAGAGGCAGCCACCGGGGAGCTGTTTTTT. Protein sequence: CASSKEAATGELFF.

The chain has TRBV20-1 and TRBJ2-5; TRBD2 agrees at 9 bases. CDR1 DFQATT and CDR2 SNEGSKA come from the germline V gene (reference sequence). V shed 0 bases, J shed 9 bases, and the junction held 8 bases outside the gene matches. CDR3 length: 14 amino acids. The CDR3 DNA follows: TGCAGTGCTAGAGATAGGCGGGGGGGGGAACCCCAGTACTTC. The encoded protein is CSARDRRGGEPQYF.

CDR3 residues: CASSYITSGRASQYF. The DNA for the CDR3 is TGTGCCAGCAGCTATATCACTAGCGGGCGAGCGTCGCAGTACTTC. V usage is TRBV6-2 or TRBV6-3 and J usage is TRBJ2-7; 9 bases line up with TRBD2. The CDR3 has 15 residues. Germline CDR1 reads MNHEY; CDR2 reads SVGEGT. Unmatched junction bases numbered 15, after V lost 6 bases and J lost 9 bases.

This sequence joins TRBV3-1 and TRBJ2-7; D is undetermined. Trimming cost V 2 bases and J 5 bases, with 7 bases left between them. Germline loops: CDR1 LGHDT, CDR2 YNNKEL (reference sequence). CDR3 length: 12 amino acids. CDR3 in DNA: TGTGCCAGCAGCCAAACGCAGCACGAGCAGTACTTC. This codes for CASSQTQHEQYF.

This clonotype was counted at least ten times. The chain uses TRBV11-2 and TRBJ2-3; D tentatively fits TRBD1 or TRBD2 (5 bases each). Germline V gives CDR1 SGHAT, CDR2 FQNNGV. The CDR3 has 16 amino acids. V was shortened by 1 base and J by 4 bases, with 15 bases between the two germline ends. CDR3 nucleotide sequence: TGTGCCAGCAGCTTAGGACCGGGACGAGGGCCAGATACGCAGTATTTT. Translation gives CASSLGPGRGPDTQYF.

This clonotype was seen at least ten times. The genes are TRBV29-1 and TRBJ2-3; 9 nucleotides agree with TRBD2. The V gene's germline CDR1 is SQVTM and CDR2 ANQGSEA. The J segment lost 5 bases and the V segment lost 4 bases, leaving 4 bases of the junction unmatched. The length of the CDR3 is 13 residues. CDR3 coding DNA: TGCAGCGTTGGGCCAGCGGGAGGAGATACGCAGTATTTT. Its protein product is CSVGPAGGDTQYF.

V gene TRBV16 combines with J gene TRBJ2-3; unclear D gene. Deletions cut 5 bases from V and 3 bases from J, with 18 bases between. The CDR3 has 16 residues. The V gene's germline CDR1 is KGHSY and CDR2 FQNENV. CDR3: CASSTRSRAWTDTQYF. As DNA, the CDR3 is TGTGCCAGCAGCACCAGGTCAAGGGCTTGGACAGATACGCAGTATTTT.

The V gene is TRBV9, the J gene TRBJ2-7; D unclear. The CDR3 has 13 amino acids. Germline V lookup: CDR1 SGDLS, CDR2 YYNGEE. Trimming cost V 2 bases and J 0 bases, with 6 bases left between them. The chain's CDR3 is CASSVSSSYEQYF. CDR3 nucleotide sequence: TGTGCCAGCAGCGTGAGCAGCTCCTACGAGCAGTACTTC.

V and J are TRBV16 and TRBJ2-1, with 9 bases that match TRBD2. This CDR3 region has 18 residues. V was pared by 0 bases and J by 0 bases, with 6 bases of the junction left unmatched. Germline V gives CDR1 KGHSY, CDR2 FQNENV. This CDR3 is CASSQSALAGISYNEQFF. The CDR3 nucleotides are TGTGCCAGCAGCCAATCGGCGCTAGCGGGAATCTCCTACAATGAGCAGTTCTTC.

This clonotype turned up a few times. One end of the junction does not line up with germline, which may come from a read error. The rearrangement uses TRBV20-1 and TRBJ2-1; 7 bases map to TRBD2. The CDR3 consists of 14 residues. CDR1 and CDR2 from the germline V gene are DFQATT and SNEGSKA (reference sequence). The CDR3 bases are TGCAGTGTTCAAGCGGGATACTCCTACAATGAGCAGTTTTTC. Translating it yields CSVQAGYSYNEQFF.

Here the CDR3 DNA reads TGCAGTGCTAGACCACCGGGCCAGTCTGGCTACACCTTC. Residues: CSARPPGQSGYTF. The chain couples TRBV20-1 to TRBJ1-2; D not certain. The V end lost 2 bases, the J end lost 7 bases, and 14 bases lay between the germline ends. There are 13 residues in the CDR3. CDR1 is DFQATT, CDR2 SNEGSKA, per germline (reference sequence).

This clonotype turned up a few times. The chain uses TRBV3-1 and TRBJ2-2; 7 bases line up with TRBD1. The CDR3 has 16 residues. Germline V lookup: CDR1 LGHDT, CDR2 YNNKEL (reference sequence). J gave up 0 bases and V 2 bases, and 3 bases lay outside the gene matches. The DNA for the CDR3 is TGTGCCAGCAGCCAATTGGGGACAGCGAACACCGGGGAGCTGTTTTTT. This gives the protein CASSQLGTANTGELFF. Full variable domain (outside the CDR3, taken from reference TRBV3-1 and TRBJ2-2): DTAVSQTPKYLVTQMGNDKSIKCEQNLGHDTMYWYKQDSKKFLKIMFSYNNKELIINETVPNRFSPKSPDKAHLNLHINSLELGDSAVYFCASSQLGTANTGELFFGEGSRLTVL.

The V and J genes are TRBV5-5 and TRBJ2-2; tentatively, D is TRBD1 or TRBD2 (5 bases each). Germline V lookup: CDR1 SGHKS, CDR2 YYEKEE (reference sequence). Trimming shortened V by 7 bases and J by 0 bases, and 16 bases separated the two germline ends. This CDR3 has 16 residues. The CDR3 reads CASRPRVGANTGELFF. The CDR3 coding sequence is TGTGCCAGCCGCCCTAGGGTGGGGGCGAACACCGGGGAGCTGTTTTTT.

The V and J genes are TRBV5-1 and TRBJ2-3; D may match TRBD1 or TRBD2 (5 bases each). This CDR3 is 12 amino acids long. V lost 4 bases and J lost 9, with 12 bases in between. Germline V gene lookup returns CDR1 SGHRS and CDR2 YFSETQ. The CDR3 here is CASSGDHGTQYF. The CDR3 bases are TGCGCCAGCAGCGGGGACCACGGGACGCAGTATTTT.